A selection of T cell receptor beta chains follows, all from one sample in a study of circulating CD8 cells and anti-PD-1 response in melanoma. MiXCR, run by TCRdb on the reads, gives a single entry per CDR3 protein. The profile covers a few hundred distinct CDR3 sequences, with approximately 5.7% appearing a single time and about 20% taken by the ten largest. Sample: CD8+ T cells from PBMCs, taken at baseline or after one month of anti-PD-1 therapy (not recorded which). These receptors all stem from a human donor with melanoma. The CDR3 runs from the conserved cysteine through the conserved F or W. Each record gives: clone size, J gene, D gene, V gene, CDR3 protein, CDR3 DNA. D genes are given only for firm matches. Some rows have no size entry. The others give once, few or many, or a class for an expanded clone.

clone_size: large; j_call: TRBJ1-2; d_call: NA; v_call: TRBV29-1; cdr3_aa: CSVENLVDSQFPNYGYTF; cdr3_nt: TGCAGCGTTGAAAACCTGGTGGACAGCCAATTCCCTAACTATGGCTACACCTTC
clone_size: large; j_call: TRBJ2-1; d_call: TRBD2; v_call: TRBV19; cdr3_aa: CASSTTSGDYNEQFF; cdr3_nt: TGTGCCAGTAGTACGACTAGCGGGGATTACAATGAGCAGTTCTTC
clone_size: medium-sized; j_call: TRBJ2-6; d_call: NA; v_call: TRBV27; cdr3_aa: CASSLSRGGTGANVLTF; cdr3_nt: TGTGCCAGCAGTTTATCGCGTGGGGGAACCGGGGCCAACGTCCTGACTTTC
clone_size: large; j_call: TRBJ2-7; d_call: TRBD1; v_call: TRBV12-3/TRBV12-4; cdr3_aa: CASSIGTAYEQYF; cdr3_nt: TGTGCCAGCAGTATCGGGACAGCCTACGAGCAGTACTTC
clone_size: medium-sized; j_call: TRBJ2-7; d_call: NA; v_call: TRBV6-2/TRBV6-3; cdr3_aa: CASSHDPSSYEQYF; cdr3_nt: TGTGCCAGCAGTCACGATCCGAGCTCCTACGAGCAGTACTTC
clone_size: NA; j_call: TRBJ2-7; d_call: TRBD2; v_call: TRBV12-3/TRBV12-4; cdr3_aa: CASGPGTSGATYEQYF; cdr3_nt: TGTGCCAGCGGTCCAGGGACTAGCGGGGCAACTTACGAGCAGTACTTC
clone_size: large; j_call: TRBJ1-1; d_call: TRBD1; v_call: TRBV4-1; cdr3_aa: CASSHLTGRAFF; cdr3_nt: TGCGCCAGCAGCCACCTGACAGGGAGAGCTTTCTTT
clone_size: large; j_call: TRBJ2-3; d_call: TRBD2; v_call: TRBV7-3; cdr3_aa: CASRSTSGGLDTQYF; cdr3_nt: TGTGCCAGCAGGTCGACTAGCGGGGGTTTGGATACGCAGTATTTT
clone_size: large; j_call: TRBJ2-7; d_call: TRBD1; v_call: TRBV4-3; cdr3_aa: CASSQVRGQYDEQYF; cdr3_nt: TGCGCCAGCAGCCAAGTGAGGGGGCAGTACGACGAGCAGTACTTC
clone_size: large; j_call: TRBJ1-2; d_call: NA; v_call: TRBV4-2; cdr3_aa: CASSQAGEGFDGYTF; cdr3_nt: TGTGCCAGCAGCCAGGCAGGGGAAGGATTCGATGGCTACACCTTC
clone_size: large; j_call: TRBJ1-1; d_call: NA; v_call: TRBV20-1; cdr3_aa: CSARRSTEAFF; cdr3_nt: TGCAGTGCTAGAAGGAGCACTGAAGCTTTCTTT
clone_size: medium-sized; j_call: TRBJ2-5; d_call: TRBD1; v_call: TRBV4-1; cdr3_aa: CASSQETGALGTQYF; cdr3_nt: TGCGCCAGCAGCCAAGAGACAGGGGCCTTAGGGACCCAGTACTTC